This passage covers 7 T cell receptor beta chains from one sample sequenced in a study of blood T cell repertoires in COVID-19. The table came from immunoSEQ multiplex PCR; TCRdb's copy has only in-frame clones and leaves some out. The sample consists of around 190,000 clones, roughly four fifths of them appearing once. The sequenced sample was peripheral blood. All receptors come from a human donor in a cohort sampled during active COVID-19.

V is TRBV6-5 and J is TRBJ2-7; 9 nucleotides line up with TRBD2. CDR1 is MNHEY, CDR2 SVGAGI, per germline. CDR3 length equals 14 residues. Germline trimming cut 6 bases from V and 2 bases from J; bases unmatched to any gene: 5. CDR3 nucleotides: TGTGCCAGCAGCCTAGCGGGGATAACCTACGAGCAGTACTTC. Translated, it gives CASSLAGITYEQYF.

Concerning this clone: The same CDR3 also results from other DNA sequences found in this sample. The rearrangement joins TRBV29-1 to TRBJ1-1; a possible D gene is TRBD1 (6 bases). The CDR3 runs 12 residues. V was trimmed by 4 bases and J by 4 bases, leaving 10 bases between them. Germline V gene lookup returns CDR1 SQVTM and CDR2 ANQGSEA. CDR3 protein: CSVAQGGTEAFF. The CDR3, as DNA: TGCAGCGTTGCTCAAGGGGGCACTGAAGCTTTCTTT.

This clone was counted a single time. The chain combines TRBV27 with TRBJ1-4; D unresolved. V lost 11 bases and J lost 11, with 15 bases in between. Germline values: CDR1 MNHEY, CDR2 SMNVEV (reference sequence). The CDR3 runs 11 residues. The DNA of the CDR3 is TGTGCCCGGCTCCCACCGGGGAAACTGTTTTTT. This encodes CARLPPGKLFF.

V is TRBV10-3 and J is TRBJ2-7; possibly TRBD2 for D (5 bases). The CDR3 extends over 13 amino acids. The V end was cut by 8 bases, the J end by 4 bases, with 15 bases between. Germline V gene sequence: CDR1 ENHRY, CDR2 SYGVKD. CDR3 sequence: CAILRSDSYEQYF. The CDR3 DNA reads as TGTGCCATCTTAAGGTCGGACTCATACGAGCAGTACTTC.

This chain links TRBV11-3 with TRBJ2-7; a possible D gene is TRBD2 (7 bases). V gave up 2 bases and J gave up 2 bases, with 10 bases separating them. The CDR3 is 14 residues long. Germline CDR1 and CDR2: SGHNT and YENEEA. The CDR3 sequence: CASSLSGGPYEQYF. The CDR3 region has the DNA TGTGCCAGCAGCTTATCCGGGGGGCCCTACGAGCAGTACTTC.

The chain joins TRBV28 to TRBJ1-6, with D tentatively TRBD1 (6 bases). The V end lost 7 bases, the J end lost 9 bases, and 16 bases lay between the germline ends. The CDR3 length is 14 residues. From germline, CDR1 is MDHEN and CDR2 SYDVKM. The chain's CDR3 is CASNLRGQISPLHF. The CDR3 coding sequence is TGTGCCAGCAACCTCAGGGGCCAGATTTCACCCCTCCACTTT.

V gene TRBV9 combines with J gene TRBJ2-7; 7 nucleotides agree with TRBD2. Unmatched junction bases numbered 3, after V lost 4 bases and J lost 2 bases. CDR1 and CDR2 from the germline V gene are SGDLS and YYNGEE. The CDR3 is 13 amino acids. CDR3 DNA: TGTGCCAGCAGCCCTGGGACTACCTACGAGCAGTACTTC. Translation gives CASSPGTTYEQYF.